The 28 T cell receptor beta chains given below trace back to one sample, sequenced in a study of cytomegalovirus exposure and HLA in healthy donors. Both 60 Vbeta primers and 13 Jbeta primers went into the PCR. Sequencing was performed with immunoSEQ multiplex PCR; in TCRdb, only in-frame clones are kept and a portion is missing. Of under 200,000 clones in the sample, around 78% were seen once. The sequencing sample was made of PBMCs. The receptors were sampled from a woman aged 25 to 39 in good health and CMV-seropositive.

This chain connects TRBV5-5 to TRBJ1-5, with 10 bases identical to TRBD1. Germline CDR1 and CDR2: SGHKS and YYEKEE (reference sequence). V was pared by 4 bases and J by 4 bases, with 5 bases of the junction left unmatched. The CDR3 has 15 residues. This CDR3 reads CASSQTGGPNQPQHF. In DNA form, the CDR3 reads TGTGCCAGCAGCCAGACAGGGGGCCCTAATCAGCCCCAGCATTTT.

The DNA of the CDR3 is TGTGCCAGCAGCGTAGGGGGGCGTTCGAGCACAGATACGCAGTATTTT. This sequence encodes CASSVGGRSSTDTQYF. The chain has TRBV9 and TRBJ2-3; D perhaps matches TRBD1 (6 bases). The CDR3 spans 16 residues. Germline assignment: CDR1 SGDLS and CDR2 YYNGEE. V lost 0 bases and J 0 bases, leaving 11 bases between the germline ends.

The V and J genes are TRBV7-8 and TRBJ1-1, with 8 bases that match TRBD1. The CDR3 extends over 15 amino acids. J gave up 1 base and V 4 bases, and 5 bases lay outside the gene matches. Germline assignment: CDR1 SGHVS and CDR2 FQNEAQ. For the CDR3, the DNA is TGTGCCAGCAGCTCTGACAGGGGTTGGAACACTGAAGCTTTCTTT. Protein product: CASSSDRGWNTEAFF.

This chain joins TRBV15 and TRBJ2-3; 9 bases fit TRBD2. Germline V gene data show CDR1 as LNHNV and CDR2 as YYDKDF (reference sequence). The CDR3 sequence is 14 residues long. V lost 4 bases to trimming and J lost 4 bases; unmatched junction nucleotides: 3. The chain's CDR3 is CATSIRTSADTQYF. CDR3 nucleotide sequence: TGTGCCACCAGCATACGGACTAGCGCAGATACGCAGTATTTT. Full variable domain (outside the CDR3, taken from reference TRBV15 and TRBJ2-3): DAMVIQNPRYQVTQFGKPVTLSCSQTLNHNVMYWYQQKSSQAPKLLFHYYDKDFNNEADTPDNFQSRRPNTSFCFLDIRSPGLGDTAMYLCATSIRTSADTQYFGPGTRLTVL.

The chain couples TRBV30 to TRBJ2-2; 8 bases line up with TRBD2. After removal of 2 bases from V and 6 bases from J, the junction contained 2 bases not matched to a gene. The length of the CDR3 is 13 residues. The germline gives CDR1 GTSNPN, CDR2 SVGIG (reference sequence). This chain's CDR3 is CAWSSGGAGELFF. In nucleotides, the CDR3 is TGTGCCTGGAGTTCCGGGGGGGCCGGGGAGCTGTTTTTT.

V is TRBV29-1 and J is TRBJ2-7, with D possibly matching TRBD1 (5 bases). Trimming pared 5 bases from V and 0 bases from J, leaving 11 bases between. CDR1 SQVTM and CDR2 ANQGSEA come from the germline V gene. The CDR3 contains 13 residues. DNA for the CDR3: TGCAGCGTTCAGGACACCTACTCCTACGAGCAGTACTTC. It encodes CSVQDTYSYEQYF.

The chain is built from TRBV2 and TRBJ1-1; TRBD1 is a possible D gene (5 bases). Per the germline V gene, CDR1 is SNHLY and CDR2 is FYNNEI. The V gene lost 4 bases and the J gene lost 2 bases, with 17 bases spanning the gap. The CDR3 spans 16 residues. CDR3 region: CASSAGWGGINTEAFF. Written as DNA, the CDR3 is TGTGCCAGCAGTGCGGGATGGGGGGGTATAAACACTGAAGCTTTCTTT.

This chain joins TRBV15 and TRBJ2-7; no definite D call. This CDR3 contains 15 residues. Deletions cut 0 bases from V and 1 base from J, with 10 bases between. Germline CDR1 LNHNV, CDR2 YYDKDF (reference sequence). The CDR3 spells CATSRDVYRSYEQYF. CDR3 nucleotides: TGTGCCACCAGCAGAGATGTCTACAGATCCTACGAGCAGTACTTC.

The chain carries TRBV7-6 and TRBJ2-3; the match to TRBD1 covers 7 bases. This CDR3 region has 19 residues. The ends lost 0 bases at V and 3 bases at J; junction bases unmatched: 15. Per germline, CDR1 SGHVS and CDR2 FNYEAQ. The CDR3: CASSLAPIDRVGQTDTQYF. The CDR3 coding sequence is TGTGCCAGCAGCTTAGCGCCAATAGACAGGGTAGGCCAGACAGATACGCAGTATTTT.

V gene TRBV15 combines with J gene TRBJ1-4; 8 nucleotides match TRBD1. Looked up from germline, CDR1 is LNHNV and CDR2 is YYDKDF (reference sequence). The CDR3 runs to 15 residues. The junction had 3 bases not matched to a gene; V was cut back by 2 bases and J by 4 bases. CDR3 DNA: TGTGCCACCAGCAGACCAACAGGGGGTAATGAAAAACTGTTTTTT. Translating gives CATSRPTGGNEKLFF.

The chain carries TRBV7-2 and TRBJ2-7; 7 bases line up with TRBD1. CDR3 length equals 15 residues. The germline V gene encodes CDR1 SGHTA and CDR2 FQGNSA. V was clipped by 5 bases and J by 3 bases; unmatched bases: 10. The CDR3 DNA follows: TGTGCCAGCAGCCTTAACAGGGGCGACTACTACGAGCAGTACTTC. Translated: CASSLNRGDYYEQYF.

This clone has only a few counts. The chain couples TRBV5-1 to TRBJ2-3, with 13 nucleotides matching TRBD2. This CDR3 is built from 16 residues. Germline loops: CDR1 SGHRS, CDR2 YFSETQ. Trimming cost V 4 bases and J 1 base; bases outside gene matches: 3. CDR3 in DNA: TGCGCCAGCAGCCCTGGACTAGCGGGAGGCACAGATACGCAGTATTTT. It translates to CASSPGLAGGTDTQYF.

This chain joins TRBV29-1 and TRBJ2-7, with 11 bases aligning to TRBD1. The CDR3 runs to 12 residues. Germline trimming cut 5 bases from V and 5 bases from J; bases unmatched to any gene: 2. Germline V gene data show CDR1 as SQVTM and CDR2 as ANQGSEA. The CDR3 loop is CSVRTGGDEQYF. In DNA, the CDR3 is TGCAGCGTTCGGACAGGGGGCGACGAGCAGTACTTC.

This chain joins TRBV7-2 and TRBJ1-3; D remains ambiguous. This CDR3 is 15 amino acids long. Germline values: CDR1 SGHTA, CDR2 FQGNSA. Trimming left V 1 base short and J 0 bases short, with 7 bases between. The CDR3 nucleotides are TGTGCCAGCAGCTTAGACCACAGCTCTGGAAACACCATATATTTT. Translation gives CASSLDHSSGNTIYF.

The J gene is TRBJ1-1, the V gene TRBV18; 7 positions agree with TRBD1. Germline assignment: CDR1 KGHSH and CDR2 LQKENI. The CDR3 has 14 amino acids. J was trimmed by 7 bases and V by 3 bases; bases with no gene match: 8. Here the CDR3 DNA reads TGTGCCAGCTCACCTGGACAGGTGACGAATGAAGCTTTCTTT. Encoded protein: CASSPGQVTNEAFF.

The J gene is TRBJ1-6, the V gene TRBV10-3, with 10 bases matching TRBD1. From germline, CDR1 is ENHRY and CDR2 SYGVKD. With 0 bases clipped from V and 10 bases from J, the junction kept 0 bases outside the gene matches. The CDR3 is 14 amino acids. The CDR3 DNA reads TGTGCCATCAGTGAGTCGGACAGGGGGTCACCCCTCCACTTT. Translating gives CAISESDRGSPLHF.

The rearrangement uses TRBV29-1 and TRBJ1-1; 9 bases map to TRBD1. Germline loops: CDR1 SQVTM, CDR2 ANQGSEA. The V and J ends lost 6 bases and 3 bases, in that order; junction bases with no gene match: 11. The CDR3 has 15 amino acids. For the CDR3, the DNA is TGCAGCGTCGGCAATGAACAGGGGGCTGACACTGAAGCTTTCTTT. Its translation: CSVGNEQGADTEAFF.

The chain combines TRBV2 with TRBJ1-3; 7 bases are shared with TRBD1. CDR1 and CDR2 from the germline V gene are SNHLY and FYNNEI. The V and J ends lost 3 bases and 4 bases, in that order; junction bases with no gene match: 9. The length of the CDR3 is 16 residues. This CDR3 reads CASSDLDRERGNTIYF. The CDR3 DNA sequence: TGTGCCAGCAGTGACCTTGACAGGGAGAGGGGAAACACCATATATTTT.

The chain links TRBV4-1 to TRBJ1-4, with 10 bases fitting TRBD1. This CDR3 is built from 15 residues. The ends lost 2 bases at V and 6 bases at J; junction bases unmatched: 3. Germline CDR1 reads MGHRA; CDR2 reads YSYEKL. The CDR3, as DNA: TGCGCCAGCAGCCAACCCGGGACAGGGGATGAAAAACTGTTTTTT. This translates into CASSQPGTGDEKLFF.

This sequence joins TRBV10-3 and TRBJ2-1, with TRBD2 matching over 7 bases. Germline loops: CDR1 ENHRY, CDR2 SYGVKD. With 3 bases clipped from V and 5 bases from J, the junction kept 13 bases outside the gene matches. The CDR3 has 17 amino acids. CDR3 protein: CAISDLAERSVHNEQFF. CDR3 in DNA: TGTGCCATCAGTGACCTAGCGGAAAGGAGCGTCCACAATGAGCAGTTCTTC.

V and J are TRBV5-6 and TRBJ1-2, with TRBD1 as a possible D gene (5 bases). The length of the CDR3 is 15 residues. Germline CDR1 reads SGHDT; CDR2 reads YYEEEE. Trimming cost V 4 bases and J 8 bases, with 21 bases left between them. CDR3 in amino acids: CASSATGTTYVGYTF. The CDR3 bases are TGTGCCAGCAGCGCGACCGGGACTACCTATGTGGGCTACACCTTC.

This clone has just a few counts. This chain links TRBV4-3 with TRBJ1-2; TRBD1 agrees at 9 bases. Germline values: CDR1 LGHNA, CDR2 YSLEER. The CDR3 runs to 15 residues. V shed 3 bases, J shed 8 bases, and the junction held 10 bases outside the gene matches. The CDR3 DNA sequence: TGCGCCAGCAGCCAGACTGGACAGGGGAATTTCGGCTACACCTTC. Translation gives CASSQTGQGNFGYTF.

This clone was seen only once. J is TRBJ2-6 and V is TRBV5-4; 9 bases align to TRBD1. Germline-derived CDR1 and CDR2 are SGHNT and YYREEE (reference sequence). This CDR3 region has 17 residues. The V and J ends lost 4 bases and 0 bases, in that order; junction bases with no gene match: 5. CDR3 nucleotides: TGTGCCAGCAGCGGAGCGGACAGGGGCTCTGGGGCCAACGTCCTGACTTTC. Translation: CASSGADRGSGANVLTF.

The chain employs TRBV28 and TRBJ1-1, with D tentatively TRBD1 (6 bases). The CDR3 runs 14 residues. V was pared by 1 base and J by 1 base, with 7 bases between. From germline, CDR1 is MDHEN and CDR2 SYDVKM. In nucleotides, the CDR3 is TGTGCCAGCAGTTTATCGACAGGGAACACTGAAGCTTTCTTT. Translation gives CASSLSTGNTEAFF.

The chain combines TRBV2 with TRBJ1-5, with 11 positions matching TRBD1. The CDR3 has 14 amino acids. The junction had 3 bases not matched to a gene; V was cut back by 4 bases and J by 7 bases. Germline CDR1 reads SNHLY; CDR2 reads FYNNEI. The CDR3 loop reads CASSGTGGLQPQHF. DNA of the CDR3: TGTGCCAGCAGTGGGACAGGGGGCCTACAGCCCCAGCATTTT.

In DNA form, the CDR3 reads TGCGCCAGCAGCCCCATCCTAGTTTCAGAGACCCAGTACTTC. Translated: CASSPILVSETQYF. V usage is TRBV4-1 and J usage is TRBJ2-5; the D is unclear. This CDR3 is 14 amino acids long. Trimming left V 4 bases short and J 4 bases short, with 13 bases between. The germline CDR1 and CDR2 sequences are MGHRA and YSYEKL.

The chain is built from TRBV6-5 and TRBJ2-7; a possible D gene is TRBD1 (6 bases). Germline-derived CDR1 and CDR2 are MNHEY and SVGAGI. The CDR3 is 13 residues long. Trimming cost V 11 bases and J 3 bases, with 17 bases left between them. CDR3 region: CASSRTVYYEQYF. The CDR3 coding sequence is TGTGCCTCCTCTCGGACAGTCTACTACGAGCAGTACTTC.

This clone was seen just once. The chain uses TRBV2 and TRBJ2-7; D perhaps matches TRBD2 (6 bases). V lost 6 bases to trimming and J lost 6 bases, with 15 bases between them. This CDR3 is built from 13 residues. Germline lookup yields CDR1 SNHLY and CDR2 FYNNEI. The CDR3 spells CASRKRLGGEQYF. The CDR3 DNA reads TGTGCCAGCAGAAAGCGTCTGGGGGGCGAGCAGTACTTC.